Each of the 30 T cell receptor beta chains below was sequenced from the same sample in a study of technical replicates of blood from a few donors. Libraries were prepared by immunoSEQ multiplex PCR; TCRdb keeps only in-frame clonotypes and omits some of them. The repertoire holds tens of thousands of clones, approximately 94% seen once, with 0.25% in the top ten. The specimen sequenced was T cells isolated from PBMCs. All receptors come from a human donor in good health.

The genes are TRBV30 and TRBJ1-5; no clear D gene. CDR3 length equals 14 residues. With 3 bases removed from V and 2 bases from J, the gap between germline ends came to 11 bases. Per germline, CDR1 GTSNPN and CDR2 SVGIG (reference sequence). The DNA of the CDR3 is TGTGCCTGGAGCGGGGATCTAGGCAATCAGCCCCAGCATTTT. Encoded protein: CAWSGDLGNQPQHF.

The chain uses TRBV28 and TRBJ1-4; a weak D match, TRBD1 (6 bases). Germline V gene lookup returns CDR1 MDHEN and CDR2 SYDVKM. The CDR3 runs 17 residues. Trimming shortened V by 7 bases and J by 2 bases, and 20 bases separated the two germline ends. The CDR3: CASTRGARYRTNEKLFF. CDR3 DNA: TGTGCCAGCACCCGGGGGGCGCGGTATCGGACTAATGAAAAACTGTTTTTT.

The gene calls are TRBV28 and TRBJ2-7, with TRBD2 matching over 10 bases. This CDR3 has 16 amino acids. Germline-derived CDR1 and CDR2 are MDHEN and SYDVKM. The V and J ends lost 1 base and 3 bases, in that order; junction bases with no gene match: 6. The CDR3, as DNA: TGTGCCAGCAGTTTATTAATCCTAGCGGGAGTCTACGAGCAGTACTTC. This encodes CASSLLILAGVYEQYF. The full variable domain, in which reference TRBV28 and TRBJ2-7 provide the parts outside the CDR3, is DVKVTQSSRYLVKRTGEKVFLECVQDMDHENMFWYRQDPGLGLRLIYFSYDVKMKEKGDIPEGYSVSREKKERFSLILESASTNQTSMYLCASSLLILAGVYEQYFGPGTRLTVT.

The rearrangement uses TRBV10-3 and TRBJ2-3; 10 bases align to TRBD2. This CDR3 is built from 16 residues. Germline assignment: CDR1 ENHRY and CDR2 SYGVKD. V was pared by 5 bases and J by 6 bases, with 11 bases of the junction left unmatched. The CDR3 reads CAISSFLAGEGDTQYF. The CDR3 DNA sequence: TGTGCCATCAGTTCCTTCCTAGCGGGGGAGGGGGATACGCAGTATTTT.

J is TRBJ1-1 and V is TRBV19; no definite D call. From germline, CDR1 is LNHDA and CDR2 SQIVND (reference sequence). The CDR3 length is 12 residues. V lost 11 bases, J lost 0 bases, and 10 bases lay in between. CDR3 in amino acids: CARWALNTEAFF. CDR3 sequence (DNA): TGTGCCCGCTGGGCCCTGAACACTGAAGCTTTCTTT.

The CDR3 here is CASSQDERGHNEQFF. CDR3 nucleotide sequence: TGTGCCAGCAGCCAAGATGAAAGAGGGCACAATGAGCAGTTCTTC. The rearrangement uses TRBV14 and TRBJ2-1, with D perhaps TRBD2 (5 bases). CDR1 is SGHDN, CDR2 FVKESK, per germline. The CDR3 runs to 15 residues. V was trimmed by 0 bases and J by 5 bases, leaving 11 bases between them.

This chain links TRBV19 with TRBJ1-1, with a weak D call TRBD1 (6 bases). The CDR3 totals 15 residues. V lost 3 bases, J lost 3 bases, and 14 bases lay in between. Germline CDR1 is LNHDA and CDR2 is SQIVND (reference sequence). The CDR3 region has the DNA TGTGCCAGTAGTATTGGGGGCCGGGGCTACACTGAAGCTTTCTTT. This sequence encodes CASSIGGRGYTEAFF.

The V gene is TRBV5-3, the J gene TRBJ2-7, with 9 bases matching TRBD1. TRBV5-3 is marked as an open reading frame, function uncertain. The V and J ends lost 4 bases and 5 bases, in that order; junction bases with no gene match: 7. CDR3 length: 14 amino acids. The CDR3 here is CARSPGGQGHEQYF. CDR3 coding DNA: TGTGCCAGAAGCCCCGGGGGACAGGGTCACGAGCAGTACTTC.

The chain employs TRBV5-5 and TRBJ2-7; 7 bases are shared with TRBD2. CDR1 is SGHKS and CDR2 is YYEKEE in the germline V gene (reference sequence). Trimming took 6 bases from V and 4 from J; bases not matched to a gene: 10. The CDR3 has 14 amino acids. For the CDR3, the DNA is TGTGCCAGCATCCCTGGGGAGGGGTCGTACGAGCAGTACTTC. It is translated as CASIPGEGSYEQYF. The variable domain in full, completed from reference TRBV5-5 and TRBJ2-7, reads DAGVTQSPTHLIKTRGQQVTLRCSPISGHKSVSWYQQVLGQGPQFIFQYYEKEERGRGNFPDRFSARQFPNYSSELNVNALLLGDSALYLCASIPGEGSYEQYFGPGTRLTVT.

The chain employs TRBV9 and TRBJ2-1; 12 positions match TRBD2. In germline, CDR1 is SGDLS, CDR2 YYNGEE. This CDR3 region has 15 residues. V shed 0 bases and J 9 bases; nucleotides not matched to a gene: 4. CDR3 protein: CASSVGLAGAGEQFF. The CDR3 DNA follows: TGTGCCAGCAGCGTAGGACTAGCGGGAGCCGGTGAGCAGTTCTTC.

V and J are TRBV10-3 and TRBJ2-1; a possible D gene is TRBD2 (5 bases). Germline CDR1 ENHRY, CDR2 SYGVKD. This CDR3 is 19 amino acids long. V was trimmed by 3 bases and J by 4 bases, leaving 25 bases between them. CDR3 in amino acids: CAISDSVGNINQPYNEQFF. CDR3 DNA: TGTGCCATCAGTGATTCGGTCGGGAATATTAATCAACCATACAATGAGCAGTTCTTC.

The chain is built from TRBV30 and TRBJ1-1; no clear D gene. The CDR3 runs to 12 residues. Germline loops: CDR1 GTSNPN, CDR2 SVGIG (reference sequence). V was trimmed by 2 bases and J by 7 bases, leaving 11 bases between them. CDR3 DNA sequence: TGTGCCTGGAGTCACGGTGTACTTGAAGCTTTCTTT. This translates into CAWSHGVLEAFF.

The chain is built from TRBV5-4 and TRBJ1-2, with D maybe TRBD1 (5 bases). V dropped 2 bases and J dropped 6 bases, with 17 bases sitting between them. From germline, CDR1 is SGHNT and CDR2 YYREEE (reference sequence). This CDR3 comprises 15 residues. The CDR3 loop is CASSLASKGFDGYTF. As DNA, the CDR3 is TGTGCCAGCAGCTTAGCCTCAAAGGGGTTCGATGGCTACACCTTC.

This rearrangement joins TRBV28 to TRBJ1-1, with 9 bases fitting TRBD1. The CDR3 sequence is 15 residues long. In germline, CDR1 is MDHEN, CDR2 SYDVKM. After removal of 2 bases from V and 8 bases from J, the junction contained 9 bases not matched to a gene. The CDR3 reads CASSLRYTGGTEAFF. The CDR3, as DNA: TGTGCCAGCAGTTTAAGGTATACAGGGGGCACAGAAGCTTTCTTT. Full variable domain (rest looked up from reference TRBV28 and TRBJ1-1): DVKVTQSSRYLVKRTGEKVFLECVQDMDHENMFWYRQDPGLGLRLIYFSYDVKMKEKGDIPEGYSVSREKKERFSLILESASTNQTSMYLCASSLRYTGGTEAFFGQGTRLTVV.

The rearrangement joins TRBV21-1 to TRBJ2-5; the DNA was not compared with TRBD2, the D call given in the table. TRBV21-1 is designated a pseudogene. The CDR3 sequence is 10 residues long. CDR3: CASTHGGMDF. The CDR3 DNA reads TGTGCCAGCACCCATGGAGGGATGGACTTC.

This chain connects TRBV27 to TRBJ2-2, with 7 bases fitting TRBD1. Germline lookup yields CDR1 MNHEY and CDR2 SMNVEV (reference sequence). This CDR3 contains 16 residues. The ends lost 6 bases at V and 0 bases at J; junction bases unmatched: 7. The CDR3 DNA follows: TGTGCCAGCAGCCCGATAGACAGGGCGAACACCGGGGAGCTGTTTTTT. Translated: CASSPIDRANTGELFF.

This chain uses TRBV5-6 with TRBJ2-7; 7 nucleotides match TRBD1. This CDR3 region has 15 residues. From germline, CDR1 is SGHDT and CDR2 YYEEEE. V shed 0 bases, J shed 6 bases, and the junction held 9 bases outside the gene matches. The CDR3 DNA follows: TGTGCCAGCAGCTTGGTAGACAGGGACAACGGCGAGCAGTACTTC. Translated: CASSLVDRDNGEQYF.

The chain recombines TRBV28 with TRBJ2-1; 9 nucleotides align to TRBD2. The V and J ends lost 4 bases and 3 bases, in that order; junction bases with no gene match: 13. The germline V gene has CDR1 MDHEN and CDR2 SYDVKM. The CDR3 extends over 18 amino acids. Written as DNA, the CDR3 is TGTGCCAGCAGTTCCAGACCGGGACTAGCAGACATCTACAATGAGCAGTTCTTC. Its translation is CASSSRPGLADIYNEQFF. The full variable domain, in which reference TRBV28 and TRBJ2-1 provide the parts outside the CDR3, is DVKVTQSSRYLVKRTGEKVFLECVQDMDHENMFWYRQDPGLGLRLIYFSYDVKMKEKGDIPEGYSVSREKKERFSLILESASTNQTSMYLCASSSRPGLADIYNEQFFGPGTRLTVL.

The J gene is TRBJ2-7, the V gene TRBV12-2; whether TRBD2, the table's D call, matches the DNA was not checked. TRBV12-2 corresponds to a pseudogene. CDR3 size: 20 residues. The CDR3 spells CASRSRRLAGGRRSSYEQYF. The DNA of the CDR3 is TGTGCAAGTCGCTCCCGGCGACTAGCGGGAGGACGTAGGAGCTCCTACGAGCAGTACTTC.

This rearrangement joins TRBV7-6 to TRBJ2-1; 7 bases map to TRBD2. From germline, CDR1 is SGHVS and CDR2 FNYEAQ. V lost 5 bases, J lost 2 bases, and 6 bases stayed unmatched. This CDR3 comprises 15 residues. CDR3 loop: CASSPASGPYNEQFF. CDR3 coding DNA: TGTGCCAGCAGCCCGGCTAGCGGACCCTACAATGAGCAGTTCTTC.

This chain links TRBV15 with TRBJ2-5; 7 bases fit TRBD1. CDR1 is LNHNV, CDR2 YYDKDF, per germline (reference sequence). The V gene end was trimmed by 5 bases and the J gene end by 1 base; junction bases not matched to a gene: 10. The CDR3 has 16 amino acids. CDR3 protein: CATSRGIRDSQETQYF. CDR3 nucleotide sequence: TGTGCCACCAGCCGAGGGATAAGGGACAGCCAAGAGACCCAGTACTTC. The full variable domain, with the rest looked up from reference TRBV15 and TRBJ2-5, is DAMVIQNPRYQVTQFGKPVTLSCSQTLNHNVMYWYQQKSSQAPKLLFHYYDKDFNNEADTPDNFQSRRPNTSFCFLDIRSPGLGDTAMYLCATSRGIRDSQETQYFGPGTRLLVL.

V gene TRBV30 combines with J gene TRBJ2-5; 11 positions match TRBD2. Trimming at V came to 3 bases and at J to 5 bases, leaving 8 bases not matched to a gene. Germline CDR1 is GTSNPN and CDR2 is SVGIG (reference sequence). This CDR3 has 15 amino acids. The CDR3 protein is CAWRAGLAGLETQYF. The CDR3 nucleotides are TGTGCCTGGAGAGCCGGACTAGCGGGTTTGGAGACCCAGTACTTC.

The CDR3 loop is CSVEDRTYEQYF. The CDR3 bases are TGCAGCGTTGAGGACAGAACCTACGAGCAGTACTTC. The V gene is TRBV29-1, the J gene TRBJ2-7; the D gene is possibly TRBD1 (6 bases). This CDR3 has 12 residues. V was clipped by 3 bases and J by 2 bases, with 8 bases between them. Per the germline V gene, CDR1 is SQVTM and CDR2 is ANQGSEA.

V is TRBV29-1 and J is TRBJ2-1; 9 bases match TRBD1. The germline gives CDR1 SQVTM, CDR2 ANQGSEA. The CDR3 totals 13 residues. The V segment lost 4 bases and the J segment 8 bases; nucleotides outside the gene matches: 6. CDR3 amino acids: CSVAGTGRYEQFF. For the CDR3, the DNA is TGCAGCGTTGCCGGGACAGGGAGGTATGAGCAGTTCTTC.

This chain links TRBV5-4 with TRBJ2-2; 10 bases match TRBD2. Germline CDR1 reads SGHNT; CDR2 reads YYREEE (reference sequence). Germline trimming cut 2 bases from V and 4 bases from J; bases unmatched to any gene: 8. The CDR3 contains 17 residues. CDR3 region: CASSFPAGGMGTGELFF. In DNA, the CDR3 is TGTGCCAGCAGCTTCCCAGCGGGGGGGATGGGCACCGGGGAGCTGTTTTTT.

The CDR3 spells CSASRGYEQYF. In DNA form, the CDR3 reads TGCAGTGCTAGCAGGGGCTACGAGCAGTACTTC. The chain carries TRBV20-1 and TRBJ2-7, with D perhaps matching TRBD1 (6 bases). CDR1 is DFQATT and CDR2 is SNEGSKA in the germline V gene (reference sequence). The CDR3 has 11 residues. The germline V and J ends were trimmed by 3 bases and 3 bases, with 6 bases remaining between them.

The chain carries TRBV18 and TRBJ1-2, with D uncertain. V lost 2 bases and J 4 bases, leaving 17 bases between the germline ends. In germline, CDR1 is KGHSH, CDR2 LQKENI. The CDR3 has 16 residues. CDR3 amino acids: CASSPFDGGSVYGYTF. CDR3 nucleotide sequence: TGTGCCAGCTCACCATTTGACGGAGGAAGCGTCTATGGCTACACCTTC.

This clone was seen a single time. The V gene is TRBV1, the J gene TRBJ2-1; TRBD2, as called in the table, went unchecked against the DNA. TRBV1 counts as a pseudogene. The CDR3 spans 20 residues. CDR3 amino acids: CTSSQLGERGAYLPTDEQFF. The DNA of the CDR3 is TGCACCAGCAGCCAGCTTGGCGAGCGGGGGGCCTACCTACCTACGGATGAGCAGTTCTTC.

This chain joins TRBV18 and TRBJ1-2, with D possibly being TRBD1 (6 bases). CDR1 and CDR2 from the germline V gene are KGHSH and LQKENI. The CDR3 runs to 14 residues. V lost 3 bases to trimming and J lost 2 bases, with 10 bases between them. The CDR3 nucleotides are TGTGCCAGCTCACCCATGGACAGAAACTATGGCTACACCTTC. Its protein product is CASSPMDRNYGYTF.

The genes are TRBV11-1 and TRBJ2-3, with D tentatively TRBD2 (5 bases). This CDR3 has 15 amino acids. Germline V gene sequence: CDR1 SGHAT, CDR2 FQDESV (reference sequence). The ends were cut back, 5 bases at V and 3 bases at J, with 15 bases in the middle. This CDR3 reads CASSARGSRTDTQYF. The CDR3 DNA reads TGTGCCAGCAGCGCCCGAGGGTCCCGGACAGATACGCAGTATTTT.